This T cell receptor (beta chain) was captured by sequencing in a study of molecular identifiers for immune sequencing clone quantification. The authors built bulk TCR libraries by previously described methods with listed TCR primers. Using its own MiXCR run on the PCR reads, TCRdb lists one record per CDR3 protein. In the table there are tens of thousands of distinct CDR3 sequences, about a sixth of which are singletons. The germline CDR1 and CDR2 sequences are DFQATT and SNEGSKA (reference sequence). This CDR3 is built from 14 residues. To note about this clonotype: A junction boundary mismatches the germline segment, possibly from a read error.

The clonotype originates from a human donor in good health. Some libraries in this study had Jurkat cell RNA spiked in. The material sequenced was naive CD8+ T cells from blood, with Jurkat cell RNA spiked in. The subset was: FACS-sorted CD8+CD4-CCR7+CD45RA+ naive T cells. V and J are TRBV20-1 and TRBJ2-1, with D possibly being TRBD2 (5 bases). The CDR3 nucleotides read TGCAGTGCTAGACGGGGAGACTCCTACGATGAGCAGTTCTTC. Protein product: CSARRGDSYDEQFF.